This T cell receptor (beta chain) originates from a study of T cell responses to AZD1222 COVID-19 vaccine. Study observations and caveats: Spike as a whole was targeted by vaccine-associated CD4 TCRs, dominant at 160-218 and 743-854. The donors showed a predominance of white British ancestry and of females, with possible underestimation of clonal diversity.

With respect to this clone: Its antigen is currently unknown.

The repertoire was sequenced with immunoSEQ multiplex PCR; TCRdb's copy has only in-frame clones and lacks some. This sample has around 84,000 clones; around 85% occur once, and the top ten carry about 10%. The source of this sequence is an adult who received the AZD1222 COVID-19 vaccine. Sequencing was performed on peripheral blood, taken 28 days after the second AZD1222 dose.

The CDR3 is CASSPDSGINTGELFF. The CDR3 DNA is TGTGCCAGCTCACCCGACTCCGGGATTAACACCGGGGAGCTGTTTTTT. The V and J genes are TRBV18 and TRBJ2-2; perhaps TRBD2 as D (5 bases). V was cut by 3 bases and J by 2 bases, with 13 bases left in between. The CDR3 extends over 16 amino acids. Looked up from germline, CDR1 is KGHSH and CDR2 is LQKENI.